The clone carrying this T cell receptor beta chain was recorded a few times. Its specificity is not known. It was via CD45RO/CCR7/CD25/CD127/CD95/CD27 that CD4+ naive, central memory, regulatory and stem cell-like memory cells were sorted. V was clipped by 6 bases and J by 0 bases, with 12 bases between them. The CDR3 spans 15 residues. Germline CDR1 and CDR2: MDHEN and SYDVKM. The sample originates from a study of beta chain features in type 1 diabetes. Findings and caveats of the study: Overrepresentation of cells with high TCR expression could result from cDNA sequencing. The naive, central memory and Treg TCRB repertoires looked more alike in patients than they did in healthy donors. The VDJ junctions of type 1 diabetes patients carried fewer insertions and more deletions. Type 1 diabetes patients had moderately but significantly shorter TCRB CDR3s in all four CD4+ subsets.

Investigators reverse transcribed all isolated RNA, so they sequenced expressed TCRB transcripts. Assay used: immunoSEQ multiplex PCR; TCRdb lists only in-frame clones, some missing. The sample lists about 400,000 clones, roughly an eighth occurring once. The TCR comes from a woman between 18 and 30 years old with type 1 diabetes. Input material: naive CD4+ T cells from blood. J is TRBJ2-4 and V is TRBV28; D unclear. The DNA for the CDR3 is TGTGCCAGCAGCCAGTCACAGCTAGCCAAAAACATTCAGTACTTC. Its protein is CASSQSQLAKNIQYF.